A selection of T cell receptor beta chains follows, all from one sample in a study of T cell responses to AZD1222 COVID-19 vaccine. Libraries were prepared by immunoSEQ multiplex PCR; TCRdb keeps only in-frame clonotypes and omits some of them. The sample contains some 120,000 clones, around 90% of which appear only once. The material sequenced was peripheral blood, taken on day 0 of AZD1222 vaccination. These receptors originate from an adult in good health. Each CDR3 is given with its conserved first and last residue. The order of the fields is clone size, V gene, D gene, J gene, CDR3 protein, CDR3 DNA. The D gene is left open where the match is weak. Clone size is shown for a subset of rows, as once, few, many or a class of expanded clone.

.	TRBV2	.	TRBJ1-5	CASRASGERGNQPQHF	TGTGCCAGCAGGGCCTCGGGGGAACGAGGCAATCAGCCCCAGCATTTT
once	TRBV9	.	TRBJ1-5	CASSVGRFEGSQPQHF	TGTGCCAGCAGCGTAGGCCGGTTCGAGGGGAGTCAGCCCCAGCATTTT
.	TRBV5-1	.	TRBJ2-3	CASSASRVSTDTQYF	TGCGCCAGCAGCGCCTCTAGAGTAAGCACAGATACGCAGTATTTT
.	TRBV19	TRBD2	TRBJ2-1	CASRGLAGNEQFF	TGTGCCAGTAGGGGACTAGCGGGCAATGAGCAGTTCTTC
.	TRBV27	.	TRBJ1-1	CASSSRLGLEAFF	TGTGCCAGCAGTTCCAGACTGGGTCTTGAAGCTTTCTTT
.	TRBV10-3	.	TRBJ1-5	CAISESVGRGEPQHF	TGTGCCATCAGTGAGTCTGTCGGCAGGGGAGAGCCCCAGCATTTT
.	TRBV7-2	TRBD2	TRBJ2-7	CASSMRGRGSYEQYF	TGTGCCAGCAGCATGCGAGGGAGGGGTTCCTACGAGCAGTACTTC
.	TRBV6-5	TRBD1	TRBJ2-7	CASSSRTGGDEQYF	TGTGCCAGCAGTTCTAGGACAGGGGGAGACGAGCAGTACTTC
.	TRBV5-6	.	TRBJ1-2	CASRPGGQGSYGYTF	TGTGCCAGCAGGCCGGGGGGTCAGGGAAGCTATGGCTACACCTTC
.	TRBV9	TRBD2	TRBJ2-1	CASSAPLAGVYNEQFF	TGTGCCAGCAGCGCTCCGCTAGCGGGAGTTTACAATGAGCAGTTCTTC
once	TRBV30	TRBD2	TRBJ2-1	CAWSGMGGRFF	TGTGCCTGGAGTGGAATGGGGGGGAGGTTCTTC
.	TRBV7-7	.	TRBJ2-1	CASSPLSDFGGEQFF	TGTGCTAGCAGCCCACTAAGCGATTTTGGGGGGGAGCAGTTCTTC
once	TRBV5-1	TRBD1	TRBJ1-4	CASSFGTGGNEKLFF	TGCGCCAGCAGCTTTGGGACAGGTGGAAATGAAAAACTGTTTTTT
.	TRBV9	.	TRBJ2-7	CASSVIPGQEQYF	TGTGCCAGCAGCGTAATCCCAGGGCAAGAGCAGTACTTC
.	TRBV2	TRBD1	TRBJ1-3	CASSERTGFGTGNTIYF	TGTGCCAGCAGTGAACGGACAGGGTTCGGAACTGGAAACACCATATATTTT
.	TRBV12-3/TRBV12-4	.	TRBJ2-3	CASSLLGGDTQYF	TGTGCCAGCAGCCTCCTTGGGGGAGATACGCAGTATTTT
once	TRBV7-9	TRBD1	TRBJ1-2	CASSLETGGAYTF	TGTGCCAGCAGCTTAGAGACAGGGGGCGCCTACACCTTC
.	TRBV27	TRBD1	TRBJ1-2	CASSPRQGSNYGYTF	TGTGCCAGCAGTCCTCGACAGGGGAGCAACTATGGCTACACCTTC
once	TRBV30	.	TRBJ1-6	CAWGDRTNSPLHF	TGTGCCTGGGGAGACAGGACTAATTCACCCCTCCACTTT
.	TRBV7-7	TRBD2	TRBJ2-5	CASSLVAGGQETQYF	TGTGCCAGCAGCTTAGTAGCGGGGGGCCAGGAGACCCAGTACTTC
.	TRBV18	TRBD1	TRBJ1-5	CASSPGQGNNQPQHF	TGTGCCAGCTCACCGGGACAGGGGAACAATCAGCCCCAGCATTTT
.	TRBV12-5	.	TRBJ1-5	CASGPGQTISNQPQHF	TGTGCTAGTGGACCCGGACAGACCATTAGCAATCAGCCCCAGCATTTT
.	TRBV6-5	TRBD2	TRBJ2-7	CASRRPGGLNEQYF	TGTGCCAGCAGACGGCCGGGGGGGCTGAACGAGCAGTACTTC
.	TRBV6-4	TRBD1	TRBJ1-1	CASSAGGNTEAFF	TGTGCCAGCAGTGCAGGGGGGAACACTGAAGCTTTCTTT
.	TRBV27	TRBD1	TRBJ1-2	CASSLHGTGGYGYTF	TGTGCCAGCAGTCTCCACGGGACAGGAGGCTATGGCTACACCTTC
.	TRBV4-3	.	TRBJ1-4	CASSQGTLGTRKEKLFF	TGCGCCAGCAGCCAAGGGACCCTTGGGACGCGGAAAGAAAAACTGTTTTTT
.	TRBV6-5	TRBD2	TRBJ2-5	CASSPSGDGKTQYF	TGTGCCAGCAGTCCCAGCGGGGACGGGAAGACCCAGTACTTC
.	TRBV27	TRBD1	TRBJ1-5	CASSSRQGASNQPQHF	TGTGCCAGCAGTTCCAGACAGGGGGCGAGCAATCAGCCCCAGCATTTT
.	TRBV29-1	TRBD1	TRBJ1-1	CSVERQGAGTEAFF	TGCAGCGTTGAGCGACAGGGGGCAGGGACTGAAGCTTTCTTT
.	TRBV6-5	.	TRBJ1-1	CASFQAGEVSTEAFF	TGTGCCAGCTTCCAAGCCGGGGAGGTGTCCACTGAAGCTTTCTTT
.	TRBV5-1	.	TRBJ1-2	CASSLARDSGYTF	TGCGCCAGCAGCTTGGCCAGGGATAGTGGCTACACCTTC
.	TRBV29-1	.	TRBJ1-4	CSVVSGGDEKLFF	TGCAGCGTCGTGTCCGGGGGGGATGAAAAACTGTTTTTT
.	TRBV7-8	TRBD1	TRBJ2-3	CASSLAPLFGDRVGDTQYF	TGTGCCAGCAGCTTAGCCCCTCTTTTCGGGGACAGGGTTGGAGATACGCAGTATTTT
.	TRBV6-6	.	TRBJ2-1	CASSYSAYNEQFF	TGTGCCAGCAGTTATTCAGCATACAATGAGCAGTTCTTC
.	TRBV5-1	.	TRBJ1-1	CASSLGLENTEAFF	TGCGCCAGCAGCTTGGGACTCGAGAACACTGAAGCTTTCTTT
.	TRBV5-1	.	TRBJ2-3	CASSISGQSTDTQYF	TGCGCCAGCAGCATCAGCGGACAAAGCACAGATACGCAGTATTTT
.	TRBV28	.	TRBJ2-7	CASSFSRDTSYEQYF	TGTGCCAGCAGTTTTTCCCGGGACACCTCCTACGAGCAGTACTTC
.	TRBV5-4	.	TRBJ1-4	CASSRSRVGNEKLFF	TGTGCCAGCAGTCGAAGCAGGGTTGGTAATGAAAAACTGTTTTTT
.	TRBV7-9	.	TRBJ1-2	CASSGIPSNYGYTF	TGTGCCAGCAGCGGAATCCCCAGCAACTATGGCTACACCTTC
.	TRBV18	.	TRBJ1-4	CASSPGTENEKLFF	TGTGCCAGCTCACCAGGCACGGAGAATGAAAAACTGTTTTTT
.	TRBV15	.	TRBJ2-7	CATSRDRGAEQYF	TGTGCCACCAGCAGAGACAGGGGTGCCGAGCAGTACTTC
.	TRBV6-6	TRBD1	TRBJ1-2	CASRRTGFYGYTF	TGTGCCAGCAGAAGGACAGGTTTCTATGGCTACACCTTC
.	TRBV7-3	TRBD2	TRBJ2-1	CASSFLHGGANEQFF	TGTGCCAGCAGCTTCCTCCACGGGGGGGCAAATGAGCAGTTCTTC
.	TRBV25-1	.	TRBJ1-2	CASITIGNYGYTF	TGTGCCAGCATCACCATAGGTAACTATGGCTACACCTTC
.	TRBV29-1	.	TRBJ2-7	CSVLGQNPSYEQYF	TGCAGCGTCTTAGGACAGAATCCCTCCTACGAGCAGTACTTC
.	TRBV3-1/TRBV3-2	.	TRBJ1-4	CASSQGQGTNEKLFF	TGTGCCAGCAGCCAAGGGCAGGGTACTAATGAAAAACTGTTTTTT